This TCR beta chain stems from a study of blood T cell repertoires in COVID-19 (dated by TCRdb to the early 2020s). Concerning the study at large: The collaborator samples originated in the United States, Italy and Spain and spanned the acute and convalescent phases of COVID-19. The material from the prospective study consisted of cDNA or gDNA derived from T cells, B-cell-depleted T cells, or PBMCs. Subjects who had been exposed to COVID-19, were actively infected with it, or had recovered from it provided the deeply sampled blood TCRbeta repertoires that made up the dataset. The repertoires were released in a freely available public database meant as a resource for research on the immune response to SARS-CoV-2. The samples were drawn from two sources: the first 160 participants of the ongoing ImmuneRACE study, and 1,254 subjects contributed by 6 global collaborators. A de-identified subject ID, COVID-19 status, age in years and sex were almost always included in the sample metadata. Where HLA class I and class II types were available, the types were taken from metadata supplied by the sample provider, not from assay-based typing.

A second Seattle source provided samples from volunteer blood donors who had recovered from COVID-19. The collaborating institutions used their own protocols to collect whole blood in K2EDTA tubes. For TCRbeta analysis, collaborators shipped samples as frozen whole blood, isolated PBMCs, or DNA extracted from either of those sample types. General conclusions and limits of the study: The quantity of clinical and demographic metadata differed by source and by participant and was supplied without curation.

A word on this clone: Its antigen is not yet known. There are no base qualities to consult, and no much larger clone falls within one base.

Including cysteine and phenylalanine, the CDR3 has 14 amino acids. Of all the DNA, just the CDR3 is kept, 42 bases in frame from base 1. The germline V gene (reference sequence) gives CDR1 as MNHEY and CDR2 as SMNVEV. Germline trimming amounts to 6 bases on V and 7 bases on J, with 9 as the count of junction bases outside the gene matches. The immunoSEQ Assay, a bias-controlled multiplex PCR, was used to amplify TCRbeta CDR3 regions from genomic DNA. The source study handled its data this way. The number of nucleated cells in each sample was estimated by amplification of reference gene primers within the assay. Sequence reads were collapsed and filtered to measure the absolute abundance of every unique TCRbeta CDR3 rearrangement. For each sample, productive Simpson clonality was calculated by taking the square root of Simpson's diversity index across productive rearrangements. TCRdb's version of the immuneACCESS table is confined to in-frame rearrangements and falls short of the full clone set. An unresolved V gene accounts for under half of the shortfall where checked; the remainder is of unknown origin. The V and J calls and clone size were taken over from that table, and D and trimming were inferred from the DNA. The sample contains 210,000 or so clones, approximately 90% of them found a single time. Approximately 12% of the sample rests with the top ten.

Sequencing was carried out using peripheral blood. This chain joins TRBV27 to TRBJ2-5; 9 of the junction bases match TRBD1. The receptor's source is a woman between 18 and 30 years old who had recovered from COVID-19. The bases are TGTGCCAGCAGCTGGGACAGGGTAGTGGGGACCCAGTACTTC. Protein translation: CASSWDRVVGTQYF.